The 2 T cell receptor beta chains below all came from one sample that was sequenced in a study of blood T cell repertoires in COVID-19. The table came from immunoSEQ multiplex PCR; TCRdb's copy has only in-frame clones and leaves some out. Of some 200,000 clones listed, around 82% were seen once; the top ten hold about 3%. The specimen sequenced was peripheral blood. The receptor set was obtained from a woman aged 30 to 39 who had recovered from COVID-19.

The V gene is TRBV5-1, the J gene TRBJ1-2; 7 bases line up with TRBD1. The germline V gene encodes CDR1 SGHRS and CDR2 YFSETQ. V was clipped by 7 bases and J by 2 bases; unmatched bases: 14. The CDR3 totals 16 residues. DNA for the CDR3: TGCGCCAGCCAACCTAATGAGGGGGCTGGAAACTATGGCTACACCTTC. The encoded protein is CASQPNEGAGNYGYTF.

This clone appeared once. The chain links TRBV6-5 to TRBJ1-1; TRBD1 might be the D (5 bases). The CDR3 has 13 amino acids. Trimming cost V 7 bases and J 2 bases, with 11 bases left between them. Germline V lookup: CDR1 MNHEY, CDR2 SVGAGI. The CDR3 region is CASTSTANTEAFF. CDR3 DNA sequence: TGTGCCAGCACTTCGACAGCAAACACTGAAGCTTTCTTT.